This record covers a single TCR beta chain. Per the study methods: Reference gene primer amplification gave estimated nucleated cell counts. Clones were sequenced by immunoSEQ multiplex PCR, and TCRdb holds only the in-frame ones, with some missing. The V and J calls and clone size were taken over from that table, and D and trimming were inferred from the DNA. In the table there are 150,000 to 200,000 clones, 85% of which are singletons. In germline, CDR1 is MNHNS, CDR2 SASEGT. The CDR3 loop spans 15 amino acids. V lost 0 bases and J lost 7, with 10 bases in between. This entry comes from a study of blood T cell repertoires in COVID-19. Background on the study: In each case, the material was cDNA or gDNA derived from T cells, B-cell-depleted T cells, or PBMCs.

Recovered participants had two consecutive negative NP/OP PCR tests, healthcare professional clearance, or symptom resolution. The sequencing input was PBMCs or T cells enriched from blood (not recorded which). The chain employs TRBV6-1 and TRBJ1-6; TRBD1 is a possible D gene (6 bases). The source is a man in his forties who had recovered from COVID-19. The CDR3, as DNA: TGTGCCAGCAGTGAAGCGACAGGCCAAAATTCACCCCTCCACTTT. Its translation: CASSEATGQNSPLHF.